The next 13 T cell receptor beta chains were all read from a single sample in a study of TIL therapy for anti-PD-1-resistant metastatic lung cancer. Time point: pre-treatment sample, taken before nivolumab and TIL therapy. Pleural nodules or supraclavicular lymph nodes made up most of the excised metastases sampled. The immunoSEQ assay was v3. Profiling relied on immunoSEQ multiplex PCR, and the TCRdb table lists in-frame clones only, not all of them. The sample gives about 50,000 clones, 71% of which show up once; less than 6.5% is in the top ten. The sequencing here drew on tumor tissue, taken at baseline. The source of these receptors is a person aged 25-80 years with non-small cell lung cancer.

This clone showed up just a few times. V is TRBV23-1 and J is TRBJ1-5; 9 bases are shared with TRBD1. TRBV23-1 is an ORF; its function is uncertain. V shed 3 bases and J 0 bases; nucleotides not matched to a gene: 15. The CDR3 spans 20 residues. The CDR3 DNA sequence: TGCGCCAGCAGTCATGATGGGACAGGGTCGGGGGTATATAGCAATCAGCCCCAGCATTTT. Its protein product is CASSHDGTGSGVYSNQPQHF.

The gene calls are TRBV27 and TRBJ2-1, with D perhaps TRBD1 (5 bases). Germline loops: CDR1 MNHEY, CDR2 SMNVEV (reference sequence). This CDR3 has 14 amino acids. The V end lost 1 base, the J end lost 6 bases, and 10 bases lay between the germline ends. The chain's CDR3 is CASSLFRQLNEQFF. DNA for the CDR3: TGTGCCAGCAGTTTATTTAGACAGCTCAATGAGCAGTTCTTC.

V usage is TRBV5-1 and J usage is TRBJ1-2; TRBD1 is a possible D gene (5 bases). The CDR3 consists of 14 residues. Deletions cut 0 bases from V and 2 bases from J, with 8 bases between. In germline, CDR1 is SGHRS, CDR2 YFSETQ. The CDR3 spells CASSLGQPNYGYTF. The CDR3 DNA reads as TGCGCCAGCAGCTTGGGACAGCCGAACTATGGCTACACCTTC.

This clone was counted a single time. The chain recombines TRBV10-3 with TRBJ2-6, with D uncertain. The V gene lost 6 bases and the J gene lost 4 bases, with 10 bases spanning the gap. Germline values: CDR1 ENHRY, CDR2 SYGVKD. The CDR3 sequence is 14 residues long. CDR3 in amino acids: CAIRPEQGANVLTF. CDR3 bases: TGTGCCATCAGGCCGGAACAGGGGGCCAACGTCCTGACTTTC.

CDR3 protein: CASTNRGPAFF. The DNA for the CDR3 is TGTGCCAGTACCAACAGGGGGCCTGCTTTCTTT. This sequence joins TRBV2 and TRBJ1-1; 9 nucleotides align to TRBD1. There are 11 residues in the CDR3. Trimming cost V 9 bases and J 11 bases; bases outside gene matches: 7. CDR1 SNHLY and CDR2 FYNNEI come from the germline V gene.

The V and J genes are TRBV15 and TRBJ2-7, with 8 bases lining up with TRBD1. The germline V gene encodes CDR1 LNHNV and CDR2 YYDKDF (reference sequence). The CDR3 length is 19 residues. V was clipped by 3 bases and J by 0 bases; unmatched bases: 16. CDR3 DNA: TGTGCCACCAGCAGGCTTGGGGACAGGAGGGACCCGAGCTCCTACGAGCAGTACTTC. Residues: CATSRLGDRRDPSSYEQYF.

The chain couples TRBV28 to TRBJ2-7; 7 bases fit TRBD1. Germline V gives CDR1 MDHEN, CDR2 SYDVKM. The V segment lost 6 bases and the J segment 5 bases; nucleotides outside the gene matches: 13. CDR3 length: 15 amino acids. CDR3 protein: CASRTGQAGGDEQYF. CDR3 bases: TGTGCCAGCAGAACAGGACAGGCAGGTGGGGACGAGCAGTACTTC.

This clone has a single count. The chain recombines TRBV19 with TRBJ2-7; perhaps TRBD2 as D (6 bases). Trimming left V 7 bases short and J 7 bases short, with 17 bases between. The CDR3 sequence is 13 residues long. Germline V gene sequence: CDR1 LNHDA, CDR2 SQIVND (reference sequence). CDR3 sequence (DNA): TGTGCCAGTACCCTTGGAGGGGTAGAAGAGCAGTACTTC. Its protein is CASTLGGVEEQYF.

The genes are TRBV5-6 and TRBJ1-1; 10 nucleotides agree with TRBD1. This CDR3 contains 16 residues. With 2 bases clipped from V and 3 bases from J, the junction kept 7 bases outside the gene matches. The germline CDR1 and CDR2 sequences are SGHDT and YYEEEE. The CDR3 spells CASSLDRGLGDTEAFF. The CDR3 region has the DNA TGTGCCAGCAGCTTAGACAGGGGGCTAGGGGACACTGAAGCTTTCTTT.

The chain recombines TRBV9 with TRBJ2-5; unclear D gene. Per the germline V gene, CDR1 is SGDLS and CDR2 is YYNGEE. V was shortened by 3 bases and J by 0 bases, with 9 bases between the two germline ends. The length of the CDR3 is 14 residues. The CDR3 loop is CASSGTTDQETQYF. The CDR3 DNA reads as TGTGCCAGCAGCGGAACGACGGACCAAGAGACCCAGTACTTC.

For the CDR3, the DNA is TGTGCCAGCAGCCGGGGACAGGGTAAATTTTCTGGAAACACCATATATTTT. As protein: CASSRGQGKFSGNTIYF. The rearrangement joins TRBV11-2 to TRBJ1-3; TRBD1 aligns across 9 bases. Germline CDR1 reads SGHAT; CDR2 reads FQNNGV. Trimming took 5 bases from V and 1 from J; bases not matched to a gene: 9. This CDR3 spans 17 amino acids.

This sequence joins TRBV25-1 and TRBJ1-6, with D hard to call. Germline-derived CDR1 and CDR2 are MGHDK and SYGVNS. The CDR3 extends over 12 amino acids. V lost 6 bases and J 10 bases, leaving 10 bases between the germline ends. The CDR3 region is CASSAVGSPLHF. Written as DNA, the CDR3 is TGTGCCAGCAGCGCAGTGGGATCACCCCTCCACTTT.

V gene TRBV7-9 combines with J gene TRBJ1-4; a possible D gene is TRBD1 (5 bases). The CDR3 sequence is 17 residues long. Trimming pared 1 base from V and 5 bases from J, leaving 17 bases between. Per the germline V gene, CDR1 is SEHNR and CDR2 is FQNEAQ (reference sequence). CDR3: CASSLGLPGRKNEKLFF. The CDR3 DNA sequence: TGTGCCAGCAGCTTAGGTCTCCCGGGACGGAAAAATGAAAAACTGTTTTTT.